A single sample gave rise to the 26 T cell receptor beta chains below, sequenced in a study of breast tumors, draining lymph nodes, adjacent tissues. The lymph nodes were axillary draining lymph nodes from breast cancer patients. MiXCR, run by TCRdb on the multiplex PCR reads, gives a single entry per CDR3 protein. Found here are roughly 100,000 distinct CDR3 sequences, more than 25% of them singletons; the top ten hold approximately 5.4%. Material: axillary lymph node tissue. The source is a female donor with breast cancer. Some clones in this sample may be carry-over from other donors' samples.

This clonotype was recorded many times. J is TRBJ2-2 and V is TRBV10-3; maybe TRBD2 (6 bases). The CDR3 consists of 15 residues. Germline V CDR1 and CDR2: ENHRY, SYGVKD. V was trimmed by 5 bases and J by 6 bases, leaving 16 bases between them. CDR3 sequence (DNA): TGTGCCATCAGTACCCTAACGGGGGAACCCGGGGAGCTGTTTTTT. This codes for CAISTLTGEPGELFF.

There are many counts of this clonotype. This rearrangement joins TRBV5-1 to TRBJ1-4, with TRBD1 as a possible D gene (5 bases). Per germline, CDR1 SGHRS and CDR2 YFSETQ. CDR3 length equals 14 residues. V was pared by 9 bases and J by 10 bases, with 22 bases between. The CDR3 loop is CATAEVGGMGKLFF. The CDR3 nucleotides read TGCGCCACAGCCGAGGTCGGGGGAATGGGAAAACTGTTTTTT.

Comment on this clonotype: This may be a read error: a much more frequent sequence differs by one nucleotide. The chain couples TRBV27 to TRBJ2-1; the match to TRBD2 covers 15 bases. The germline gives CDR1 MNHEY, CDR2 SMNVEV (reference sequence). This CDR3 contains 17 residues. CDR3 sequence (DNA): TGTGCCAGCAGTGGCCGGACTAGCGGGGGGGCCAGGAATGGGCAGTTCTTC. It translates to CASSGRTSGGARNGQFF.

The rearrangement links TRBV27 to TRBJ2-1; tentatively, D is TRBD2 (5 bases). This CDR3 contains 14 residues. V was shortened by 6 bases and J by 2 bases, with 11 bases between the two germline ends. Germline V gene sequence: CDR1 MNHEY, CDR2 SMNVEV (reference sequence). CDR3 in DNA: TGTGCCAGCAGCAAGTCCGGGACCTACAATGAGCAGTTCTTC. Translation: CASSKSGTYNEQFF.

This clonotype occurred many times. J is TRBJ2-3 and V is TRBV5-1; D not certain. The V end lost 1 base, the J end lost 0 bases, and 12 bases lay between the germline ends. The CDR3 has 16 amino acids. The germline V gene encodes CDR1 SGHRS and CDR2 YFSETQ. CDR3 nucleotides: TGCGCCAGCAGCTTGAATGGGGAAGCTAGCACAGATACGCAGTATTTT. Translated: CASSLNGEASTDTQYF.

This clonotype was recorded at least ten times. The chain carries TRBV7-9 and TRBJ2-7; D not certain. The CDR3 loop spans 13 amino acids. V lost 2 bases and J 4 bases, leaving 9 bases between the germline ends. From germline, CDR1 is SEHNR and CDR2 FQNEAQ (reference sequence). The CDR3 sequence: CASSLLESYEQYF. DNA for the CDR3: TGTGCCAGCAGCTTACTAGAGTCTTACGAGCAGTACTTC.

On this clonotype itself: A much larger clone differs by one base, so this may be a read error. This chain's CDR3 is CASSHGPLTNCGYTF. CDR3 DNA sequence: TGTGCCAGCAGTCACGGACCCCTCACAAACTGTGGCTACACCTTC. V and J are TRBV6-2 or TRBV6-3 and TRBJ1-2; D not certain. CDR3 length: 15 residues. Germline V gives CDR1 MNHEY, CDR2 SVGEGT.

V and J are TRBV6-5 and TRBJ1-5, with unresolved D. Germline-derived CDR1 and CDR2 are MNHEY and SVGAGI. This CDR3 has 15 residues. Trimming took 0 bases from V and 11 from J, leaving 17 bases between them. CDR3: CASSYSGWQQETQHF. CDR3 coding DNA: TGTGCCAGCAGTTACTCAGGCTGGCAACAAGAGACCCAGCATTTT.

The chain recombines TRBV10-3 with TRBJ1-3; the D is unclear. The CDR3 spans 14 residues. Germline V gene sequence: CDR1 ENHRY, CDR2 SYGVKD. The ends were cut back, 6 bases at V and 2 bases at J, with 11 bases in the middle. The CDR3 reads CAIRQQTTGNTIYF. CDR3 coding DNA: TGTGCCATCAGACAACAAACAACTGGAAACACCATATATTTT.

The sample holds many counts of this clonotype. The rearrangement joins TRBV4-1 to TRBJ1-3, with 9 bases matching TRBD1. The V gene end was trimmed by 1 base and the J gene end by 4 bases; junction bases not matched to a gene: 17. Germline CDR1 MGHRA, CDR2 YSYEKL. This CDR3 comprises 20 residues. The CDR3 nucleotides are TGCGCCAGCAGCCAAGCGTGGTCTGGGGATCGACAGGGGGGGGGAAACACCATATATTTT. It codes for CASSQAWSGDRQGGGNTIYF.

This clonotype was seen ten or more times. The rearrangement links TRBV6-1 to TRBJ1-3; tentative D call: TRBD1 (5 bases). Deletions cut 3 bases from V and 0 bases from J, with 6 bases between. The germline gives CDR1 MNHNS, CDR2 SASEGT. CDR3 size: 14 residues. CDR3 sequence: CASSERGSGNTIYF. The CDR3 nucleotides are TGTGCCAGCAGTGAGAGGGGCTCTGGAAACACCATATATTTT.

This clonotype was counted ten times or more. J is TRBJ2-5 and V is TRBV11-1; no firm D call. This CDR3 region has 14 residues. Germline V lookup: CDR1 SGHAT, CDR2 FQDESV (reference sequence). V was pared by 2 bases and J by 3 bases, with 10 bases between. CDR3 amino acids: CASSLFGSKETQYF. CDR3 nucleotide sequence: TGTGCCAGCAGCTTATTCGGTAGTAAAGAGACCCAGTACTTC.

This clonotype was seen at least ten times. The chain recombines TRBV10-3 with TRBJ2-5, with 9 bases matching TRBD2. Germline V gene data show CDR1 as ENHRY and CDR2 as SYGVKD. This CDR3 spans 15 amino acids. Trimming at V came to 8 bases and at J to 5 bases, leaving 12 bases not matched to a gene. CDR3 loop: CAIGGGGAAGETQYF. The CDR3 DNA reads as TGTGCCATCGGCGGCGGGGGGGCCGCGGGGGAGACCCAGTACTTC.

This clonotype was recorded at least ten times. This chain joins TRBV4-3 and TRBJ2-2; tentative D call: TRBD1 (6 bases). The V gene lost 1 base and the J gene lost 4 bases, with 13 bases spanning the gap. CDR3 length: 16 residues. Looked up from germline, CDR1 is LGHNA and CDR2 is YSLEER. The DNA of the CDR3 is TGCGCCAGCAGCCAAGTTGCAGGGGTGGGCACCGGGGAGCTGTTTTTT. Translating gives CASSQVAGVGTGELFF.

This clonotype was found many times. The gene calls are TRBV7-8 and TRBJ2-1, with TRBD2 matching 9 bases. V was clipped by 2 bases and J by 0 bases; unmatched bases: 11. Germline CDR1 reads SGHVS; CDR2 reads FQNEAQ. The CDR3 loop spans 19 amino acids. The CDR3 region has the DNA TGTGCCAGCAGCTTACGGCTAGCGGGAACGTCATCCTCCTACAATGAGCAGTTCTTC. Translating it yields CASSLRLAGTSSSYNEQFF.

This clonotype was seen at least ten times. V and J are TRBV12-3 or TRBV12-4 and TRBJ2-2; TRBD1 agrees at 9 bases. V lost 6 bases to trimming and J lost 1 base; unmatched junction nucleotides: 6. The CDR3 is made up of 16 amino acids. The CDR3 spells CASSPWTGENTGELFF. Here the CDR3 DNA reads TGTGCCAGCAGCCCTTGGACAGGGGAGAACACCGGGGAGCTGTTTTTT.

This clonotype showed up just a few times. One end of the junction varies from germline; a read error may be responsible. The chain couples TRBV6-6 to TRBJ2-2, with 7 bases aligning to TRBD2. Germline CDR1 is MNHNY and CDR2 is SVGAGI (reference sequence). The CDR3 is made up of 17 amino acids. The CDR3 bases are TGTGCCAGCAGTCACTCGGGGGGTTCATTTAGTTCCGGGGAGCTGTTTTTT. Translated, it gives CASSHSGGSFSSGELFF.

The chain employs TRBV4-1 and TRBJ2-5; 8 bases line up with TRBD2. Germline lookup yields CDR1 MGHRA and CDR2 YSYEKL. V lost 0 bases, J lost 3 bases, and 6 bases stayed unmatched. CDR3 size: 16 residues. The CDR3 DNA sequence: TGCGCCAGCAGCCAAGATGAGCGGGGGTTAAAAGAGACCCAGTACTTC. It codes for CASSQDERGLKETQYF.

This clonotype came up once. A read error may account for a junction end that differs from germline. The chain uses TRBV7-2 and TRBJ2-3; perhaps D is TRBD1 or TRBD2 (5 bases each). The germline CDR1 and CDR2 sequences are SGHTA and FQGNSA. The CDR3 is made up of 17 amino acids. For the CDR3, the DNA is TGTGCCAGCAGCCAAGAGATCGGGCAGGGAGTCACAGATCCGCAGTATTTT. Protein: CASSQEIGQGVTDPQYF. The full variable domain, with the rest looked up from reference TRBV7-2 and TRBJ2-3, is GAGVSQSPSNKVTEKGKDVELRCDPISGHTALYWYRQSLGQGLEFLIYFQGNSAPDKSGLPSDRFSAERTGGSVSTLTIQRTQQEDSAVYLCASSQEIGQGVTDPQYFGPGTRLTVL.

The sample holds many counts of this clonotype. The V call is TRBV5-8, the J call TRBJ2-1; TRBD2 aligns across 9 bases. Germline lookup yields CDR1 SGHTS and CDR2 YDEGEE. V dropped 3 bases and J dropped 5; count of bases not matched to a gene: 12. The CDR3 covers 17 residues. Here the CDR3 reads CASSSIIAGGINNEQFF. In DNA form, the CDR3 reads TGTGCCAGCAGCTCGATCATTGCGGGGGGGATAAACAATGAGCAGTTCTTC.

Note on this clonotype: This clone may be a read error of a much larger clone one base away. The J gene is TRBJ2-2, the V gene TRBV6-5; 11 nucleotides line up with TRBD1. The trim removed 5 bases at V and 6 bases at J, leaving 8 bases unmatched. CDR1 and CDR2 (germline): MNHEY, SVGAGI. The CDR3 is 16 amino acids. The CDR3, as DNA: TGTGCCAGCAGTCCCGGACAGGGGGCTTATTCCGGGGAGCTGTTTTTT. Translation gives CASSPGQGAYSGELFF.

This clonotype was counted ten times or more. One base away lies a much larger clone, so this may be a sequencing read error. V is TRBV20-1 and J is TRBJ2-1; weak D call: TRBD2 (6 bases). Germline CDR1 DFQATT, CDR2 SNEGSKA (reference sequence). CDR3 length: 14 residues. V gave up 8 bases and J gave up 9 bases, with 23 bases separating them. This CDR3 is CSMPWLASTTEQFF. The CDR3 region has the DNA TGCAGTATGCCTTGGCTAGCGAGTACCACTGAGCAGTTCTTC.

This clonotype came up many times. DNA for the CDR3: TGTGCCAGCAGCTTAGGCCCCAGGGAGGTAGAAAAACTGTTTTTT. Encoded protein: CASSLGPREVEKLFF. This chain uses TRBV13 with TRBJ1-4, with a tentative D call TRBD1 (5 bases). CDR3 length: 15 residues. Trimming stripped 0 bases from V and 8 bases from J, with 13 bases between. Germline CDR1 reads PRHDT; CDR2 reads FYEKMQ (reference sequence).

The rearrangement uses TRBV6-5 and TRBJ2-5; D possibly corresponds to TRBD2 (7 bases). CDR3 size: 17 residues. V lost 6 bases to trimming and J lost 3 bases, with 23 bases between them. Germline assignment: CDR1 MNHEY and CDR2 SVGAGI. DNA for the CDR3: TGTGCCAGCAGAAGGACAGCTTCGAGAGGGACTAAAGAGACCCAGTACTTC. It codes for CASRRTASRGTKETQYF.

This clonotype was seen at least ten times. The V call is TRBV6-2 or TRBV6-3, the J call TRBJ1-2; a weak D match, TRBD1 (6 bases). V gave up 5 bases and J gave up 5 bases, with 15 bases separating them. This CDR3 has 14 residues. Germline CDR1 and CDR2: MNHEY and SVGEGT. In nucleotides, the CDR3 is TGTGCCAGCAGTCTTCGGCCGGGGGCATATGGCTACACCTTC. This sequence encodes CASSLRPGAYGYTF.

V gene TRBV11-2 combines with J gene TRBJ2-7, with D possibly TRBD1 on 6 matching bases. Trimming took off 5 bases at V and 9 bases at J, with 14 bases between the two ends. CDR3 length: 12 residues. In germline, CDR1 is SGHAT, CDR2 FQNNGV. The CDR3 is CASSTAGDAQYF. DNA for the CDR3: TGTGCCAGCAGCACGGCAGGGGACGCGCAGTACTTC.